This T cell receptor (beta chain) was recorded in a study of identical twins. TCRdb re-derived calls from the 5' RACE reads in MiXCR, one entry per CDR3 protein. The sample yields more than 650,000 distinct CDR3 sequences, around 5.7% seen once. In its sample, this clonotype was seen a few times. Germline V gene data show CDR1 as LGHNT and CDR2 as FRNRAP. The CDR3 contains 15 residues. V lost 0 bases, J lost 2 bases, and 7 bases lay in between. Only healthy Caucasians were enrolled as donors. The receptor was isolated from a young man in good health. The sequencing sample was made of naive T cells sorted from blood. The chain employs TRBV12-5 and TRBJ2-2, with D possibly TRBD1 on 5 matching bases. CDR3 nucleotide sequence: TGTGCTAGTGGTTTGGTCGGACATAACACCGGGGAGCTGTTTTTT. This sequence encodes CASGLVGHNTGELFF. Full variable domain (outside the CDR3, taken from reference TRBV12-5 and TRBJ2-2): DARVTQTPRHKVTEMGQEVTMRCQPILGHNTVFWYRQTMMQGLELLAYFRNRAPLDDSGMPKDRFSAEMPDATLATLKIQPSEPRDSAVYFCASGLVGHNTGELFFGEGSRLTVL.